This TCR beta chain was retrieved from a study of shared clonotypes between healthy human individuals (dated by TCRdb to about 2020). For the study in its entirety: Three men and a couple of women, aged 18 to 49 years, made up the cohort. To estimate repertoire size and how much clonotype sharing occurs between individuals, the study deeply sequenced the blood TCR repertoires of 4 to 6 healthy adults. Libraries were prepared and TCR repertoires were sequenced by different laboratories using diverse techniques, in order to increase sequencing depth and limit assay-specific biases. Leukapheresis yielded between about 0.85 and 9 billion PBMCs per donor. For each donor, CD4 naive and CD4 memory were each given three plates, CD8 naive was given two plates, and CD8 memory was given one plate.

Donors were healthy HIV-negative adults with no recently reported acute infections or vaccinations. Every donor was a Caucasian adult residing in Nashville, Tennessee, USA. CD4+ T cells were enriched by magnetic negative selection, after which naive cells were positively selected on CD45RA and the negative fraction was taken as the memory subset. Blood was obtained by leukapheresis, after which PBMCs were separated by Ficoll-Histopaque density gradient centrifugation and cryopreserved in liquid nitrogen vapor phase. Analytical flow cytometry was used to check the purity and quantity of each magnetically sorted T cell population. Genomic DNA was isolated from every sorted fraction and measured by UV absorbance on a Nanodrop 2000c. General conclusions and limits of the study: Based on pairwise subsampling, the degree of clonotype sharing among donors was expected to be affected by sequencing depth. Rarefaction of sorted-subset datasets indicated incomplete sequencing despite the large sequencing depth. Higher generation probabilities were observed for clonotypes shared by all four sorted-subset donors than for non-shared clonotypes. Naive subsets generally had larger estimated clonotype richness than memory subsets did. Across a handful of donors, approximately 5% of naive CD4, approximately 3.6% of naive CD8, approximately 2.5% of memory CD4, and approximately 0.42% of memory CD8 clonotypes were shared. Only blood was sampled, and tissue TCR repertoires likely differ from those in blood. The genetic and exposure-history diversity represented was limited by the small number of donors.

In the case of this clone: Its antigen is currently not known. No base-level quality is on record; no much larger clone is a single base apart.

Using the deep immunoSEQ assay, TCR CDR3 regions were amplified from genomic DNA by multiplex PCR. Extracted genomic DNA from each cell subset was spread evenly across all wells of several immunoSEQ 96-well plates, with each plate serving as a replicate. Each replicate PCR for sorted subsets received about 220 ng genomic DNA, equal to tens of thousands of T cell genomes. Purified libraries were measured with a Qubit 3.0 fluorometer, size-checked on a Bioanalyzer 2100, and measured again with the KAPA Library Quantification kit. Every immunoSEQ 96-well plate was sequenced on a dedicated single-read 150-cycle Illumina NextSeq 550 flow cell. Concerning the study's data processing: The immunoSEQ output contained only junctional sequences without quality scores, so filtering could not match that applied to full-length reads. To assign V/J genes and CDR3, sequences were annotated against IMGT germline references using PyIR, a Python wrapper for IgBLAST v1.9. Reads were filtered out if the reads had weak V/J assignments (E-value above 1e-6), no CDR3, stop codons, out-of-frame junctions, or ambiguous translated residues. A V3J clonotype was defined by an identical inferred V gene, J gene, and CDR3 amino acid sequence. Percentage overlap between repertoires was computed as shared unique clonotypes divided by the size of the smaller repertoire. Repertoire richness was assessed with RTK rarefaction, the Chao1 estimator, and Recon v2.1 estimates of unobserved clonotypes. For all TCRbeta clonotypes obtained by the gDNA method from a few donors, generation probabilities were computed with OLGA. TCRdb took over this immuneACCESS table, retaining in-frame rearrangements with V and J assigned. Such tables are incomplete; in checked studies, under half of the missing clones stem from an unresolved V gene, and the remainder is unexplained. D and trimming were read from the DNA, whereas the V and J calls and clone size are those reported in that table. Present in this sample are 2 million to 2.5 million clones, approximately 95% of which were seen just once. 0.3% to 0.4% of the sample is held by the ten biggest clonotypes.

CDR1 and CDR2 are read off the germline V gene as SGHRS and YFSETQ. Between the V and J ends, shortened by 3 bases and 7 bases respectively, the junction contains 23 bases. CDR3 length: 17 amino acids, cysteine to phenylalanine. Kept here is only the CDR3 DNA, which spans 51 bases and is read in frame from base 1. This clonotype originated in a man aged 18 to 30 in good health. Some clones in this sample may be carry-over from other donors' samples. The sample taken for sequencing was naive CD4+ T cells from PBMCs. The cell subset or site label corresponds to: CD45RA+ positively selected. The receptor chain draws on TRBV5-1 and TRBJ2-4, with TRBD2 as a weak D call on 7 bases. The DNA sequence is given as TGCGCCAGCAGCTGGGGGCCTAGCGGATCGGCTTCGAACATTCAGTACTTC. It is translated as CASSWGPSGSASNIQYF.